Given below is one T cell receptor beta chain in context. This clonotype was recorded at least ten times. What this receptor recognizes is not known. No much larger clone exists at a distance of one base, and base qualities are not known. At the junction V is shortened by 2 bases and J by 11 bases; bases outside the gene matches: 13. The CDR3 contains 16 residues, cysteine and phenylalanine counted. Only CDR3 DNA is held: 48 bases, read in frame from base 1. CDR1 is given as MNHNY and CDR2 as SVGAGI, both from the germline V gene (reference sequence). These data belong to a study of read filtering for tumor transcriptome and immune sequencing (dated by TCRdb to between 2020 and 2021). Context from the whole study: The cohort was composed of 17 male and roughly 15 female patients, with a mean age of roughly 70 years and an age range of about 45 to 90. Using the same bone marrow samples, the study ran both targeted immune repertoire sequencing and bulk whole-transcriptome sequencing and then compared the TCR repertoires from each method. Under revised international staging, about eight patients fell into R-ISS I, 15 to 20 into R-ISS II and more than five into R-ISS III. A main aim was a read-filtering strategy for immune repertoire data, specifically whether clonotypes supported by a single read should be removed. After DNase treatment, whole-transcriptome libraries were prepared with the TruSeq RNA Access Library Prep Kit. TCR-region mapped reads per sample ranged from about 4.05 to 11 million with IR-seq versus only roughly 75 to 1,300 with RNA-seq. Paper-wide results and their limitations: The sorted CD138-negative fraction was composed of a mixed bone marrow immune population rather than of purified T cells. Single-read clonotypes made up roughly 80% of clonotypes but approximately 3.5% of total reads in IR-seq, and 70% to 75% of clonotypes and 44.6% of reads in RNA-seq. Clonotypes were captured by IR-seq at much higher depth and more reliably than by RNA-seq, and smaller IR-seq throughput was sufficient for identification of most shared clonotypes. The correlation between IR-seq and RNA-seq shared clonotype proportions rose when single-read clonotypes were removed.

Each patient had bone marrow sampled at the time of active disease. Ficoll-Hypaque density gradient centrifugation was used to isolate bone marrow mononuclear cells. To remove myeloma plasma cells, the cells were labeled with CD138 magnetic microbeads on a MACS separator, and CD138-negative cells were then collected by negative selection. Purity of the isolated cells was checked by flow cytometry on an Attune NxT using CD138 antibodies. Total RNA was extracted using TRIzol reagent and was quantified on a NanoDrop spectrophotometer. Paired RNA-seq and IR-seq were performed on the CD138-negative bone marrow sample of each patient. TCR libraries were built from roughly 440 ng RNA with the Immunoverse kit, using molecular barcoded adaptors covering alpha/delta and beta/gamma chains. TCR library preparation was performed with the same RNA that was used for transcriptome sequencing. Sequencing of TCR libraries was carried out on an Illumina HiSeq 4000 with 2 x 150 cycles. Concerning the study's data processing: MiXCR aligned TCR reads to human V, D, J and C references and assembled the aligned reads into CDR3 clonotypes, with quality filtering and error correction included. The tcR package in R was used to analyze clonotype counts and gene usage diversity. For inspection of raw mapping reads, RNA-seq reads were mapped by STAR aligner version 2.5.3a onto GRCh37 of the human genome. To test how sequencing depth affects detected clonotypes, IR-seq fastq files were randomly downsampled with Seqtk 1.3. TCRdb reanalyzed the raw reads on its own, using fastp at Q25 for trimming and MiXCR for clone calling, and kept in-frame beta chains. A single entry per CDR3 protein holds the most common genes and DNA from its merged rows. It is TCRdb's table, rather than the study itself, that gives the V and J calls and clone size. For this sample the table gives under 35,000 distinct CDR3 sequences, of which about 18% were detected only once. The top ten hold 16% of the sample.

The chain uses TRBV6-6 and TRBJ1-1; 11 nucleotides in the junction match TRBD1. Source material: a population of CD138-negative cells sorted from bone marrow. The cell subset or site label on this specimen signifies: bone marrow mononuclear cells depleted of CD138+ plasma/myeloma cells by negative magnetic selection. The receptor was derived from a donor at least 40 years old with multiple myeloma. The CDR3 region: CASSYPHFPGTGGAFF. The DNA sequence is TGTGCCAGCAGTTACCCCCACTTCCCCGGGACAGGGGGGGCTTTCTTT.